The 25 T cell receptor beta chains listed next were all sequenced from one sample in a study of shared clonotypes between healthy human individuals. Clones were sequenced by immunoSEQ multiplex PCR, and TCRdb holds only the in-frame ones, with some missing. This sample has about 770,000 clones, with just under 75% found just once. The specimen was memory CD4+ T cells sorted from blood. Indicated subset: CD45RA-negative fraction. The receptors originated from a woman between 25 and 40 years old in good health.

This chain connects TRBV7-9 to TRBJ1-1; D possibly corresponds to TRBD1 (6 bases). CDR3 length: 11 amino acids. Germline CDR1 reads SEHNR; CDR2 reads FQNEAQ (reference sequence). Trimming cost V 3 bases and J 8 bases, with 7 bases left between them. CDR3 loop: CASSFDREAFF. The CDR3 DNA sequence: TGTGCCAGCAGCTTTGACAGGGAAGCTTTCTTT.

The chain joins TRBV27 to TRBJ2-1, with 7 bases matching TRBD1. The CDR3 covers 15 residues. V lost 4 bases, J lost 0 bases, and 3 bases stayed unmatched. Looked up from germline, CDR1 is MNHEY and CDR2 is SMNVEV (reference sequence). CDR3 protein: CASSSRGNSYNEQFF. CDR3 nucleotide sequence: TGTGCCAGCAGTTCCAGGGGGAACTCCTACAATGAGCAGTTCTTC.

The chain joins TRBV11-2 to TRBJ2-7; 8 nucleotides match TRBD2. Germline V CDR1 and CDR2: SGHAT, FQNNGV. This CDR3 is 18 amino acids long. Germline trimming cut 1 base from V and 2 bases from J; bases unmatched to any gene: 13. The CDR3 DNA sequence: TGTGCCAGCAGCTTAGGGGCGGGCGCTGGGACTAGTCCCTACGAGCAGTACTTC. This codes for CASSLGAGAGTSPYEQYF.

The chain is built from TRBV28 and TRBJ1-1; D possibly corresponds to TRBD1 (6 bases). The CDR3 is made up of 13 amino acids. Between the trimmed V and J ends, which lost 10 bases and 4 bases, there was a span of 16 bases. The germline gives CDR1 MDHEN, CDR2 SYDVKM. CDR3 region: CATYREAGTEAFF. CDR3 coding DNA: TGTGCCACCTACAGGGAGGCGGGCACTGAAGCTTTCTTT.

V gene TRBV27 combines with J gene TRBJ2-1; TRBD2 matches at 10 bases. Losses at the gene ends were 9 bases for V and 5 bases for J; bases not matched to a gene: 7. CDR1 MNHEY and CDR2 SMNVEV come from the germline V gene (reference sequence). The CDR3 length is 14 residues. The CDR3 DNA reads TGTGCCAGGTGGACTAGCGGCCCCCACAATGAGCAGTTCTTC. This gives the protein CARWTSGPHNEQFF.

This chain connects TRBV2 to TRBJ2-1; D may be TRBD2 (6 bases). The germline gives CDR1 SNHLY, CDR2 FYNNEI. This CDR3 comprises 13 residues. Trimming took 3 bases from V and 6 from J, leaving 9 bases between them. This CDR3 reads CASSDGGANEQFF. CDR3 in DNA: TGTGCCAGCAGTGATGGAGGGGCCAATGAGCAGTTCTTC.

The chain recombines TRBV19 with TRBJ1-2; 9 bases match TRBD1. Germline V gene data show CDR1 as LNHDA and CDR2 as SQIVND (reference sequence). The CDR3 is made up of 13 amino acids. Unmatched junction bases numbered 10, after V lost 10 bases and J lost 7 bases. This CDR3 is CATRLRDRAGYTF. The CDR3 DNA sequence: TGTGCCACCCGCCTCCGGGACAGGGCTGGCTACACCTTC.

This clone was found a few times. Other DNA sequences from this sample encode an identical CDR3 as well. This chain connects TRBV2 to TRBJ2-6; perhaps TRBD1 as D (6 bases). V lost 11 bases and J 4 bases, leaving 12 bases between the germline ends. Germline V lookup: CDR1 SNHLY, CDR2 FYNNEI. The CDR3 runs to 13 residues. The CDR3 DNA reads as TGTGCCTCAACAGGGTCCGGGGCCAACGTCCTGACTTTC. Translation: CASTGSGANVLTF.

The CDR3 here is CASSARRGLEQFF. CDR3 nucleotides: TGTGCCAGCAGCGCAAGGAGGGGACTAGAGCAGTTCTTC. The chain employs TRBV11-1 and TRBJ2-1; 7 nucleotides agree with TRBD2. The germline V gene has CDR1 SGHAT and CDR2 FQDESV (reference sequence). With 5 bases clipped from V and 10 bases from J, the junction kept 8 bases outside the gene matches. This CDR3 contains 13 residues.

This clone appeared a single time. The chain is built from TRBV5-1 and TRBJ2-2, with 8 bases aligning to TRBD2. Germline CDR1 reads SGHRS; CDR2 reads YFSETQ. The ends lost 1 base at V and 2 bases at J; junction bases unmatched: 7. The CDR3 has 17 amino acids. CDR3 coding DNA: TGCGCCAGCAGCTTGATTTCGGGACTAGGAAACACCGGGGAGCTGTTTTTT. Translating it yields CASSLISGLGNTGELFF.

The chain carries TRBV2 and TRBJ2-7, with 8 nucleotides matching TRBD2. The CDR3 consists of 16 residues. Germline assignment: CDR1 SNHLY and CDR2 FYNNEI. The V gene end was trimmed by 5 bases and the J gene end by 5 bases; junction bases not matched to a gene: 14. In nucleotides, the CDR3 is TGTGCCAGCAGTCGAATTACTAGCGGCCCCCCGGACGAGCAGTACTTC. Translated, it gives CASSRITSGPPDEQYF.

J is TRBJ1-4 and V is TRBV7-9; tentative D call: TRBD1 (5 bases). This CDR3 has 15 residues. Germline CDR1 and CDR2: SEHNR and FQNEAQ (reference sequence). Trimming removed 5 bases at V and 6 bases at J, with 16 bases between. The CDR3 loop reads CASSGESGLDEKLFF. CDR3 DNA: TGTGCCAGCAGCGGGGAATCAGGGTTGGATGAAAAACTGTTTTTT.

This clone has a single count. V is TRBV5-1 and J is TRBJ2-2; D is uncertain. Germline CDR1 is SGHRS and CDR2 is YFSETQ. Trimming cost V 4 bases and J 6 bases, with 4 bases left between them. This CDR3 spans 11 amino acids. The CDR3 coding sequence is TGCGCCAGCAGCAAAGCCGGGGAGCTGTTTTTT. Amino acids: CASSKAGELFF.

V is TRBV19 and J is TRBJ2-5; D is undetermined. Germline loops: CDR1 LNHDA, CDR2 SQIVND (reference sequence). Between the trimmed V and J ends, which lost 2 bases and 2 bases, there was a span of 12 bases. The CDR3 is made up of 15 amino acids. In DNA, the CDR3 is TGTGCCAGTAGTATACGGGTAGGACCGCAAGAGACCCAGTACTTC. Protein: CASSIRVGPQETQYF.

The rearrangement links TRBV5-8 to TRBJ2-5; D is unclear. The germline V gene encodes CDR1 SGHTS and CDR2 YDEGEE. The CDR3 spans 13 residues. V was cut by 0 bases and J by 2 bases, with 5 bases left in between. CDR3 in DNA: TGTGCCAGCAGCTTGGGGCAGCAAGAGACCCAGTACTTC. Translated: CASSLGQQETQYF.

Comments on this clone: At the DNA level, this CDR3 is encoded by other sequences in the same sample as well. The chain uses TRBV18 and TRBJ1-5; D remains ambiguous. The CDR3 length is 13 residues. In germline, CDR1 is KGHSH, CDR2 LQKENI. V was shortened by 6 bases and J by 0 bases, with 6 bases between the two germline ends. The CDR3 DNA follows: TGTGCCAGCTCCCCAGATAGCAATCAGCCCCAGCATTTT. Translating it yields CASSPDSNQPQHF. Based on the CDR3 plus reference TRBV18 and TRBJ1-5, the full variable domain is NAGVMQNPRHLVRRRGQEARLRCSPMKGHSHVYWYRQLPEEGLKFMVYLQKENIIDESGMPKERFSAEFPKEGPSILRIQQVVRGDSAAYFCASSPDSNQPQHFGDGTRLSIL.

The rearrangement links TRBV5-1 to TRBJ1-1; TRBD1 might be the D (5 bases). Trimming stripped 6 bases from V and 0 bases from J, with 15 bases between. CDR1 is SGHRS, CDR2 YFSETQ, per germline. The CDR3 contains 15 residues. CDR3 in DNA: TGCGCCAGCACCTCCACTGCAGGGATGAACACTGAAGCTTTCTTT. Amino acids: CASTSTAGMNTEAFF.

CDR3 bases: TGTGCCAGCAGCTTAGTGGCAGGGGGTGAAAAACTGTTTTTT. Translation: CASSLVAGGEKLFF. This rearrangement joins TRBV11-2 to TRBJ1-4, with 7 bases that match TRBD1. The CDR3 extends over 14 amino acids. Per the germline V gene, CDR1 is SGHAT and CDR2 is FQNNGV. Trimming at V came to 1 base and at J to 7 bases, leaving 3 bases not matched to a gene.

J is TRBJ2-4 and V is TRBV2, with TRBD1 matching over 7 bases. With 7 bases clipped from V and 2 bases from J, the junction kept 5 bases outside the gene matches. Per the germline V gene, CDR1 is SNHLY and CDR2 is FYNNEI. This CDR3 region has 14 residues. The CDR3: CASITDRSKNIQYF. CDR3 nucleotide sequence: TGTGCCAGCATCACGGACAGGTCCAAAAACATTCAGTACTTC.

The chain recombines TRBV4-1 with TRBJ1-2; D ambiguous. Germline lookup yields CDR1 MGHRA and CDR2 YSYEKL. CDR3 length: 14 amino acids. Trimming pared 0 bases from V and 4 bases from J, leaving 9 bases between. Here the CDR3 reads CASSQDAQFYGYTF. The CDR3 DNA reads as TGCGCCAGCAGCCAAGATGCACAGTTCTATGGCTACACCTTC.

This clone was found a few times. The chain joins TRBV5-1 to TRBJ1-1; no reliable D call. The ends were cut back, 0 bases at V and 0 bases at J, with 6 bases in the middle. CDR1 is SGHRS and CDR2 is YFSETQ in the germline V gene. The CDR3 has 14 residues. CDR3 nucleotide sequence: TGCGCCAGCAGCTTGGAGACGGTGAACACTGAAGCTTTCTTT. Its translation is CASSLETVNTEAFF.

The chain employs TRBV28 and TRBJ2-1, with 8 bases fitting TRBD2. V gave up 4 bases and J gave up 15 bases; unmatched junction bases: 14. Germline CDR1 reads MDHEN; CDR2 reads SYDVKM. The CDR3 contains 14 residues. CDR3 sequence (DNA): TGTGCCAGCAGTTCCAACAGACTAGCGCCCATGCCGTTCTTC. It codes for CASSSNRLAPMPFF.

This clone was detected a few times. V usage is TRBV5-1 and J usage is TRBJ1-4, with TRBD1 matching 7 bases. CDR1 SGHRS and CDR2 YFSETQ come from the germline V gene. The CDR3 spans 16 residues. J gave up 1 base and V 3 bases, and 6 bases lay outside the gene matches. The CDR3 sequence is CASSSTGFETNEKLFF. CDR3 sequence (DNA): TGCGCCAGCAGCTCGACAGGGTTCGAAACTAATGAAAAACTGTTTTTT.

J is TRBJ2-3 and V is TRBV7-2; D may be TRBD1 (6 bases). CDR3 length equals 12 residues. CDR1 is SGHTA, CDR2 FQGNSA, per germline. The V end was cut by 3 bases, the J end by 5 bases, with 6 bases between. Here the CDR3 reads CASSFRGDTQYF. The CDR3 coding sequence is TGTGCCAGCAGCTTCAGGGGAGATACGCAGTATTTT.

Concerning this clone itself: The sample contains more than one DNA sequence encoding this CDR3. The CDR3 DNA reads as TGTGCCAGCTCACCGAAATCTTCTGGGGCCAACGTCCTGACTTTC. Its protein product is CASSPKSSGANVLTF. V gene TRBV18 combines with J gene TRBJ2-6; no definite D call. Germline CDR1 and CDR2: KGHSH and LQKENI. The CDR3 has 15 amino acids. Deletions cut 3 bases from V and 1 base from J, with 7 bases between.